The 11 T cell receptor beta chains presented below share a single source sample, sequenced in a study of beta chain features in type 1 diabetes. Study-level results: Significant though moderate, a shortening of TCRB CDR3s appeared in all four CD4+ subsets of Type 1 diabetes patients.

Sequenced material consisted of expressed TCRB transcripts (all of the isolated RNA was reverse transcribed). The protocol was immunoSEQ multiplex PCR, while the TCRdb copy is restricted to in-frame clones and leaves out a portion. The sample consists of 300,000 to 350,000 clones, less than 15% of them appearing once. What these receptors recognize is not known. Sequencing was done on a sample of naive CD4+ T cells from blood. The receptors were sampled from a woman in her late teens or twenties with type 1 diabetes.

In this sample, this clone turned up a few times. The chain links TRBV29-1 to TRBJ2-2, with a possible D match to TRBD2 (6 bases). Germline assignment: CDR1 SQVTM and CDR2 ANQGSEA. V dropped 4 bases and J dropped 0 bases, with 15 bases sitting between them. The CDR3 covers 16 residues. CDR3 bases: TGCAGCGTTGGCGGCGGCGGGATCGCGAACACCGGGGAGCTGTTTTTT. As protein: CSVGGGGIANTGELFF.

The chain employs TRBV5-1 and TRBJ2-5; 9 bases fit TRBD1. Germline values: CDR1 SGHRS, CDR2 YFSETQ. The trim removed 2 bases at V and 2 bases at J, leaving 7 bases unmatched. The CDR3 is 16 residues long. In nucleotides, the CDR3 is TGCGCCAGCAGCTTATCCGGGACAGGGACACAAGAGACCCAGTACTTC. Translated, it gives CASSLSGTGTQETQYF.

This chain links TRBV27 with TRBJ2-1; D possibly corresponds to TRBD1 (5 bases). The CDR3 runs to 14 residues. Trimming removed 3 bases at V and 5 bases at J, with 11 bases between. Germline V gene data show CDR1 as MNHEY and CDR2 as SMNVEV (reference sequence). The CDR3 coding sequence is TGTGCCAGCAGTTTTCAGGGCGCGAACAATGAGCAGTTCTTC. This encodes CASSFQGANNEQFF.

V is TRBV5-1 and J is TRBJ2-1; the D is unclear. The CDR3 runs to 15 residues. V was shortened by 2 bases and J by 3 bases, with 12 bases between the two germline ends. CDR1 SGHRS and CDR2 YFSETQ come from the germline V gene. For the CDR3, the DNA is TGCGCCAGCAGCTTCTCAGTGGTTTTCTACAATGAGCAGTTCTTC. Protein product: CASSFSVVFYNEQFF.

The chain combines TRBV7-2 with TRBJ2-7; TRBD2 matches at 10 bases. The CDR3 loop spans 14 amino acids. V gave up 4 bases and J gave up 6 bases; unmatched junction bases: 6. Looked up from germline, CDR1 is SGHTA and CDR2 is FQGNSA. CDR3 nucleotides: TGTGCCAGCAGCTCCGGGACTAGCGTGGGCGAGCAGTACGTC. This sequence encodes CASSSGTSVGEQYV.

This clone appeared a few times. The chain employs TRBV7-2 and TRBJ2-1; 16 bases match TRBD2. The CDR3 has 17 residues. Germline V gene data show CDR1 as SGHTA and CDR2 as FQGNSA. V shed 5 bases, J shed 7 bases, and the junction held 8 bases outside the gene matches. CDR3 in amino acids: CASSPPGLAGGLNEQFF. Here the CDR3 DNA reads TGTGCCAGCAGCCCCCCGGGACTAGCGGGAGGGCTAAATGAGCAGTTCTTC.

This clone turned up a few times. J is TRBJ1-2 and V is TRBV27; TRBD1 aligns across 8 bases. The germline gives CDR1 MNHEY, CDR2 SMNVEV (reference sequence). There are 14 residues in the CDR3. V was clipped by 5 bases and J by 1 base; unmatched bases: 3. The DNA of the CDR3 is TGTGCCAGCAGTAGACAGGGGTATAACTATGGCTACACCTTC. As protein: CASSRQGYNYGYTF.

The rearrangement joins TRBV23-1 to TRBJ2-4, with 8 positions matching TRBD1. TRBV23-1 is labeled an ORF, and its function is uncertain. The CDR3 is made up of 17 amino acids. V gave up 5 bases and J gave up 0 bases; unmatched junction bases: 9. Here the CDR3 DNA reads TGCGCCAGCAGTTCCAGGACAGGGTGGGTAGCCAAAAACATTCAGTACTTC. As protein: CASSSRTGWVAKNIQYF.

This clone was counted only a few times. J is TRBJ2-5 and V is TRBV5-1, with a possible D match to TRBD1 (6 bases). CDR1 and CDR2 from the germline V gene are SGHRS and YFSETQ. The CDR3 is made up of 14 amino acids. Trimming pared 6 bases from V and 3 bases from J, leaving 15 bases between. The CDR3 reads CASTEGTHKETQYF. CDR3 DNA: TGCGCCAGCACCGAAGGGACACATAAAGAGACCCAGTACTTC. The full variable domain, rest sourced from reference TRBV5-1 and TRBJ2-5, is KAGVTQTPRYLIKTRGQQVTLSCSPISGHRSVSWYQQTPGQGLQFLFEYFSETQRNKGNFPGRFSGRQFSNSRSEMNVSTLELGDSALYLCASTEGTHKETQYFGPGTRLLVL.

The J gene is TRBJ2-1, the V gene TRBV11-2; 13 bases agree with TRBD2. Germline CDR1 is SGHAT and CDR2 is FQNNGV. The ends lost 4 bases at V and 7 bases at J; junction bases unmatched: 7. This CDR3 contains 16 residues. CDR3 nucleotide sequence: TGTGCCAGCAGCTCAACACTAGCGGGAGGGGGGAATGAGCAGTTCTTC. It specifies CASSSTLAGGGNEQFF.

This clone was seen more than once but under ten times. The chain joins TRBV27 to TRBJ2-6; TRBD2 aligns across 11 bases. In germline, CDR1 is MNHEY, CDR2 SMNVEV (reference sequence). CDR3 size: 18 residues. V lost 5 bases to trimming and J lost 2 bases; unmatched junction nucleotides: 8. This CDR3 is CASSPQLAGVPGANVLTF. The CDR3 nucleotides read TGTGCCAGCAGTCCCCAACTAGCGGGAGTTCCTGGGGCCAACGTCCTGACTTTC.